These 32 T cell receptor beta chains came from one sample sequenced in a study of identical twins' blood T cells. TCRdb re-called the 5' RACE reads with MiXCR, one entry per CDR3 protein. The data contain 400,000 or so distinct CDR3 sequences, over 25% of them singletons. Sequenced material: PBMCs. All receptors come from a woman between 18 and 50 years old in good health.

This clonotype has just a few counts. The rearrangement links TRBV7-9 to TRBJ1-2, with 8 bases lining up with TRBD1. CDR3 length equals 14 residues. V was pared by 1 base and J by 8 bases, with 6 bases of the junction left unmatched. Looked up from germline, CDR1 is SEHNR and CDR2 is FQNEAQ (reference sequence). The DNA of the CDR3 is TGTGCCAGCAGCTTAGATTCAGGGGGCGGCGGCTACACCTTC. This encodes CASSLDSGGGGYTF.

On this clonotype itself: A read error is possible here, since a much larger clone lies one base away. The chain carries TRBV29-1 and TRBJ1-4; D call uncertain. This CDR3 is 13 amino acids long. V was cut by 1 base and J by 3 bases, with 6 bases left in between. The germline gives CDR1 SQVTM, CDR2 ANQGSEA. The CDR3 DNA follows: TGCAGCGTTGAAGGCGGCGCTAATGAAAAACTGTTTTTT. Protein sequence: CSVEGGANEKLFF.

The chain combines TRBV5-1 with TRBJ2-1, with TRBD2 identical over 9 bases. Trimming removed 5 bases from V and 6 bases from J; junction bases left unmatched: 6. In germline, CDR1 is SGHRS, CDR2 YFSETQ. CDR3 length equals 14 residues. CDR3 DNA sequence: TGCGCCAGCAGAGGGACTAGCTCTCTCAATGAGCAGTTCTTC. As protein: CASRGTSSLNEQFF.

In this sample, this clonotype turned up a few times. The rearrangement links TRBV10-3 to TRBJ1-2, with D possibly being TRBD1 (5 bases). V lost 6 bases, J lost 4 bases, and 12 bases lay in between. This CDR3 is 13 amino acids long. Germline values: CDR1 ENHRY, CDR2 SYGVKD. CDR3 DNA: TGTGCCATCAGGGGAATCGACAGCTATGGCTACACCTTC. Translating gives CAIRGIDSYGYTF.

This clonotype came up many times. This sequence joins TRBV4-1 and TRBJ2-3, with unresolved D. The CDR3 length is 14 residues. Trimming removed 2 bases from V and 3 bases from J, with 9 bases in between. The germline V gene encodes CDR1 MGHRA and CDR2 YSYEKL. CDR3 nucleotides: TGCGCCAGCAGCCAAATATTAGCAACAGATACGCAGTATTTT. As protein: CASSQILATDTQYF.

This clonotype was counted many times. V and J are TRBV5-6 and TRBJ1-2, with 9 bases matching TRBD1. Looked up from germline, CDR1 is SGHDT and CDR2 is YYEEEE. With 4 bases clipped from V and 4 bases from J, the junction kept 5 bases outside the gene matches. The CDR3 loop spans 14 amino acids. The CDR3 reads CASSVLGQGYGYTF. The CDR3 DNA is TGTGCCAGCAGCGTGCTGGGACAGGGCTATGGCTACACCTTC. The full variable domain, completed using reference TRBV5-6 and TRBJ1-2, is DAGVTQSPTHLIKTRGQQVTLRCSPKSGHDTVSWYQQALGQGPQFIFQYYEEEERQRGNFPDRFSGHQFPNYSSELNVNALLLGDSALYLCASSVLGQGYGYTFGSGTRLTVV.

Only a few counts were recorded for this clonotype. The CDR3 does not end in the conserved phenylalanine or tryptophan, so this is likely a read error. The chain recombines TRBV7-9 with TRBJ1-1, with D maybe TRBD1 (6 bases). The CDR3 is 17 residues long. From germline, CDR1 is SEHNR and CDR2 FQNEAQ (reference sequence). This chain's CDR3 is CVSSLPRTEYLNTEAFS. CDR3 nucleotide sequence: TGTGTCAGCAGCTTACCTCGGACAGAATATTTGAACACTGAAGCTTTCTCT.

This clonotype was seen only a few times. The genes are TRBV20-1 and TRBJ2-1, with 13 positions matching TRBD2. The ends lost 3 bases at V and 15 bases at J; junction bases unmatched: 14. The V gene's germline CDR1 is DFQATT and CDR2 SNEGSKA (reference sequence). The CDR3 sequence is 15 residues long. The chain's CDR3 is CSARVRLAGGLHLFF. DNA of the CDR3: TGCAGTGCTAGGGTAAGACTAGCGGGAGGCCTCCACCTGTTCTTC.

This clonotype was counted between two and nine times. The CDR3 nucleotides read TGTGCCAGCAGCGTAGATTTGGGGAACAATGAGCAGTTCTTC. Translated: CASSVDLGNNEQFF. The V gene is TRBV9, the J gene TRBJ2-1; D gene uncertain. CDR3 length equals 14 residues. The germline V and J ends were trimmed by 0 bases and 5 bases, with 9 bases remaining between them. Per the germline V gene, CDR1 is SGDLS and CDR2 is YYNGEE.

In its sample, this clonotype was seen many times. J is TRBJ2-7 and V is TRBV9; 9 bases fit TRBD2. Per the germline V gene, CDR1 is SGDLS and CDR2 is YYNGEE. The length of the CDR3 is 16 residues. V lost 2 bases and J lost 3; bases outside the gene matches: 9. In DNA form, the CDR3 reads TGTGCCAGCAGCGTGGTAGCGGGAGTTGTTCACTACGAGCAGTACTTC. Translating it yields CASSVVAGVVHYEQYF. The full variable domain, in which reference TRBV9 and TRBJ2-7 provide the parts outside the CDR3, is DSGVTQTPKHLITATGQRVTLRCSPRSGDLSVYWYQQSLDQGLQFLIQYYNGEERAKGNILERFSAQQFPDLHSELNLSSLELGDSALYFCASSVVAGVVHYEQYFGPGTRLTVT.

The chain carries TRBV10-3 and TRBJ1-2; D is unclear. Trimming pared 0 bases from V and 5 bases from J, leaving 13 bases between. Germline V CDR1 and CDR2: ENHRY, SYGVKD. The CDR3 runs 15 residues. This CDR3 reads CAISESMVGRYGYTF. The CDR3 DNA is TGTGCCATCAGTGAGTCGATGGTCGGACGGTATGGCTACACCTTC.

A note on this clonotype: This could be a read error, since a much larger clone is one nucleotide away. J is TRBJ1-1 and V is TRBV6-6; D gene unclear. Trimming shortened V by 11 bases and J by 3 bases, and 19 bases separated the two germline ends. Germline V gene sequence: CDR1 MNHNY, CDR2 SVGAGI (reference sequence). The CDR3 contains 14 residues. The CDR3 region is CAGGSNGGYTEAFF. DNA for the CDR3: TGTGCCGGCGGTTCCAACGGCGGGTACACTGAAGCTTTCTTT.

The chain is built from TRBV5-6 and TRBJ1-1; D uncertain. Per the germline V gene, CDR1 is SGHDT and CDR2 is YYEEEE. This CDR3 is built from 12 residues. V was clipped by 1 base and J by 8 bases, with 9 bases between them. CDR3 sequence: CASSLRRREAFF. DNA of the CDR3: TGTGCCAGCAGCTTGAGGCGCAGAGAAGCTTTCTTT.

The chain carries TRBV4-2 and TRBJ1-1; possibly TRBD1 for D (5 bases). CDR3 size: 16 residues. In germline, CDR1 is LGHNA, CDR2 YNFKEQ. Trimming cost V 3 bases and J 4 bases, with 18 bases left between them. The CDR3 loop reads CASSQGQGNGRTEAFF. CDR3 bases: TGTGCCAGCAGCCAGGGTCAGGGTAATGGTCGCACTGAAGCTTTCTTT.

V usage is TRBV10-3 and J usage is TRBJ1-2; 7 bases fit TRBD1. The CDR3 covers 17 residues. Trimming cost V 5 bases and J 8 bases; bases outside gene matches: 20. Per germline, CDR1 ENHRY and CDR2 SYGVKD. CDR3 nucleotides: TGTGCCATCAGTCTGGTTTGGGACAGCCGGACCCGAATGGGCTACACCTTC. It codes for CAISLVWDSRTRMGYTF.

This clonotype has just a few counts. The rearrangement joins TRBV7-2 to TRBJ1-2; D ambiguous. Trimming removed 1 base at V and 4 bases at J, with 7 bases between. The germline V gene has CDR1 SGHTA and CDR2 FQGNSA. The CDR3 totals 13 residues. This CDR3 is CASSLGLTYGYTF. The CDR3 DNA reads as TGTGCCAGCAGCTTAGGCCTAACCTATGGCTACACCTTC.

This clonotype has just a few counts. The chain recombines TRBV10-3 with TRBJ1-1; D remains ambiguous. The CDR3 contains 13 residues. The V and J ends lost 7 bases and 1 base respectively, with 10 bases between them. CDR1 is ENHRY, CDR2 SYGVKD, per germline. Here the CDR3 DNA reads TGTGCCATCACAGCGACGGAGAACACTGAAGCTTTCTTT. It translates to CAITATENTEAFF.

The V and J genes are TRBV20-1 and TRBJ1-5; 7 bases line up with TRBD1. The CDR3 runs to 14 residues. The V segment lost 3 bases and the J segment 1 base; nucleotides outside the gene matches: 3. Germline V gives CDR1 DFQATT, CDR2 SNEGSKA (reference sequence). This chain's CDR3 is CSASTGASNQPQHF. For the CDR3, the DNA is TGCAGTGCTAGTACAGGGGCAAGCAATCAGCCCCAGCATTTT.

This clonotype has at least ten counts. The V and J genes are TRBV3-1 and TRBJ2-1; D remains unclear. The V end lost 4 bases, the J end lost 4 bases, and 8 bases lay between the germline ends. The CDR3 runs to 13 residues. Germline loops: CDR1 LGHDT, CDR2 YNNKEL (reference sequence). CDR3 sequence reads: CASSRTDYNEQFF. CDR3 sequence (DNA): TGTGCCAGCAGCCGGACCGATTACAATGAGCAGTTCTTC.

The chain is built from TRBV20-1 and TRBJ2-7, with TRBD2 as a possible D gene (6 bases). CDR1 is DFQATT, CDR2 SNEGSKA, per germline (reference sequence). CDR3 length equals 15 residues. V lost 7 bases, J lost 0 bases, and 19 bases lay in between. Here the CDR3 DNA reads TGCAGTGTTTCCTTAGCGGAGCGGAGCTCCTACGAGCAGTACTTC. Its protein is CSVSLAERSSYEQYF.

This clonotype was found a few times. The V call is TRBV7-8, the J call TRBJ2-7; TRBD1 is a possible D gene (6 bases). This CDR3 spans 13 amino acids. CDR1 SGHVS and CDR2 FQNEAQ come from the germline V gene. With 6 bases removed from V and 3 bases from J, the gap between germline ends came to 12 bases. This chain's CDR3 is CASRDRTDYEQYF. In DNA, the CDR3 is TGTGCCAGCAGGGACAGAACGGACTACGAGCAGTACTTC.

This clonotype was seen a handful of times. The CDR3 DNA follows: TGTGCCAGTAGTATAATCCGGCCTGCAACTAATGAAAAACTGTTTTTT. Translated: CASSIIRPATNEKLFF. The chain joins TRBV19 to TRBJ1-4, with D hard to call. This CDR3 is built from 16 residues. The germline V gene encodes CDR1 LNHDA and CDR2 SQIVND (reference sequence). The V and J ends lost 2 bases and 0 bases respectively, with 10 bases between them.

This clonotype was recorded at least ten times. The J gene is TRBJ2-1, the V gene TRBV20-1, with TRBD2 matching over 11 bases. Germline V gene data show CDR1 as DFQATT and CDR2 as SNEGSKA (reference sequence). The CDR3 runs to 16 residues. The trim removed 3 bases at V and 3 bases at J, leaving 7 bases unmatched. CDR3 residues: CSARLTSGAYYNEQFF. The CDR3 DNA sequence: TGCAGTGCTAGGTTGACTAGCGGGGCGTACTACAATGAGCAGTTCTTC.

CDR3 region: CSADRQVNTEAFF. The CDR3 DNA reads as TGCAGTGCTGACCGACAGGTGAACACTGAAGCTTTCTTT. The chain couples TRBV20-1 to TRBJ1-1; D is perhaps TRBD1 (6 bases). Germline CDR1 reads DFQATT; CDR2 reads SNEGSKA (reference sequence). Trimming left V 5 bases short and J 0 bases short, with 10 bases between. The CDR3 has 13 amino acids.

This rearrangement joins TRBV28 to TRBJ1-1, with D possibly matching TRBD1 (5 bases). The CDR3 sequence is 14 residues long. V was trimmed by 6 bases and J by 4 bases, leaving 15 bases between them. Looked up from germline, CDR1 is MDHEN and CDR2 is SYDVKM. The CDR3 reads CASSLTRRGTEAFF. The CDR3 bases are TGTGCCAGCAGCCTTACTAGAAGGGGCACTGAAGCTTTCTTT. Based on the CDR3 plus reference TRBV28 and TRBJ1-1, the full variable domain is DVKVTQSSRYLVKRTGEKVFLECVQDMDHENMFWYRQDPGLGLRLIYFSYDVKMKEKGDIPEGYSVSREKKERFSLILESASTNQTSMYLCASSLTRRGTEAFFGQGTRLTVV.

The CDR3 region is CSVERDPYNEQFF. The CDR3, as DNA: TGCAGCGTTGAACGGGACCCGTACAATGAGCAGTTCTTC. This chain uses TRBV29-1 with TRBJ2-1; D possibly uses TRBD1 or TRBD2 (5 bases each). Germline assignment: CDR1 SQVTM and CDR2 ANQGSEA. With 2 bases removed from V and 4 bases from J, the gap between germline ends came to 9 bases. This CDR3 spans 13 amino acids.

The chain links TRBV11-2 to TRBJ1-2; no clear D gene. Germline CDR1 and CDR2: SGHAT and FQNNGV. V was cut by 5 bases and J by 6 bases, with 10 bases left in between. The CDR3 runs 12 residues. As DNA, the CDR3 is TGTGCCAGCAGCGCTGGTATCGATGGCTACACCTTC. Encoded protein: CASSAGIDGYTF.

About this clonotype: One end of the junction varies from germline; a read error may be responsible. This chain joins TRBV20-1 and TRBJ1-2; 8 nucleotides agree with TRBD1. The CDR3 extends over 13 amino acids. CDR1 is DFQATT and CDR2 is SNEGSKA in the germline V gene (reference sequence). The CDR3 spells CSASRRTGYGHTF. Here the CDR3 DNA reads TGCAGTGCTAGTAGACGGACAGGGTATGGCCACACCTTC.

This clonotype was observed a single time. One end of the junction is discordant with germline, which a read error may explain. The CDR3 spells CASSFAGDVTEAFF. The CDR3 DNA reads TGCGCCAGCAGCTTTGCAGGGGACGTCACTGAAGCTTTCTTC. This chain connects TRBV5-1 to TRBJ1-1, with D tentatively TRBD1 (6 bases). The CDR3 has 14 residues. Germline V CDR1 and CDR2: SGHRS, YFSETQ.

This clonotype was found a few times. The chain has TRBV12-3 or TRBV12-4 and TRBJ1-3; the match to TRBD1 covers 7 bases. Losses at the gene ends were 7 bases for V and 2 bases for J; bases not matched to a gene: 2. There are 13 residues in the CDR3. CDR3 in amino acids: CASTTGAGNTIYF. The CDR3 coding sequence is TGTGCCAGCACCACAGGGGCTGGAAACACCATATATTTT.

The genes are TRBV11-3 and TRBJ1-1; D is perhaps TRBD1 (6 bases). Germline loops: CDR1 SGHNT, CDR2 YENEEA. The CDR3 consists of 15 residues. V was shortened by 3 bases and J by 5 bases, with 16 bases between the two germline ends. CDR3 nucleotide sequence: TGTGCCAGCAGCTTTTCGGCCACAGGGAGAACTGAAGCTTTCTTT. Translated: CASSFSATGRTEAFF.

About this clonotype: A clone one base away is much larger, so this may be a read error. The CDR3 DNA follows: TGCAGCGTTGTGGAGGGGGAGACTGAAGCTTTCTTT. This gives the protein CSVVEGETEAFF. The chain employs TRBV29-1 and TRBJ1-1; weak D call: TRBD1 (6 bases). Germline CDR1 is SQVTM and CDR2 is ANQGSEA. CDR3 length: 12 residues. The V end was cut by 4 bases, the J end by 5 bases, with 11 bases between.